This T cell receptor (beta chain) came from a study of shared clonotypes between healthy human individuals. Study details: Each donor had three CD4 naive, three CD4 memory, two CD8 naive and one CD8 memory plate.

Naive-designated CD8 cells lacked CD45RO, were positively enriched for CCR7, and omitted terminally differentiated effector memory CD45RA+ cells. The assay was carried out at the deep level. TCRdb's copy holds only in-frame clones and misses some; the assay was immunoSEQ multiplex PCR. The repertoire includes approximately 2,000,000 clones, 90% to 95% of them detected once, and more than 1.5% sits in the top ten. Regarding this clone: Its antigen is currently unknown.

Regarding the study as a whole: Rarefaction demonstrated incomplete sorted-subset sequencing despite large depth. Represented diversity, genetic and exposure-history alike, was limited by few donors.

The CDR3 is made up of 16 amino acids. V lost 2 bases and J lost 10, with 24 bases in between. CDR1 and CDR2 from the germline V gene are MNHNY and SVGAGI (reference sequence). The chain carries TRBV6-6 and TRBJ2-7; D possibly corresponds to TRBD2 (5 bases). The source of this sequence is a young man in good health. Some clones in this sample may be carry-over from other donors' samples. Source material: naive CD8+ T cells from PBMCs. The CDR3 region has the DNA TGTGCCAGCAGTTACCCGAGGGATCGCATGTCTACGGAACAGTACTTC. As protein: CASSYPRDRMSTEQYF.